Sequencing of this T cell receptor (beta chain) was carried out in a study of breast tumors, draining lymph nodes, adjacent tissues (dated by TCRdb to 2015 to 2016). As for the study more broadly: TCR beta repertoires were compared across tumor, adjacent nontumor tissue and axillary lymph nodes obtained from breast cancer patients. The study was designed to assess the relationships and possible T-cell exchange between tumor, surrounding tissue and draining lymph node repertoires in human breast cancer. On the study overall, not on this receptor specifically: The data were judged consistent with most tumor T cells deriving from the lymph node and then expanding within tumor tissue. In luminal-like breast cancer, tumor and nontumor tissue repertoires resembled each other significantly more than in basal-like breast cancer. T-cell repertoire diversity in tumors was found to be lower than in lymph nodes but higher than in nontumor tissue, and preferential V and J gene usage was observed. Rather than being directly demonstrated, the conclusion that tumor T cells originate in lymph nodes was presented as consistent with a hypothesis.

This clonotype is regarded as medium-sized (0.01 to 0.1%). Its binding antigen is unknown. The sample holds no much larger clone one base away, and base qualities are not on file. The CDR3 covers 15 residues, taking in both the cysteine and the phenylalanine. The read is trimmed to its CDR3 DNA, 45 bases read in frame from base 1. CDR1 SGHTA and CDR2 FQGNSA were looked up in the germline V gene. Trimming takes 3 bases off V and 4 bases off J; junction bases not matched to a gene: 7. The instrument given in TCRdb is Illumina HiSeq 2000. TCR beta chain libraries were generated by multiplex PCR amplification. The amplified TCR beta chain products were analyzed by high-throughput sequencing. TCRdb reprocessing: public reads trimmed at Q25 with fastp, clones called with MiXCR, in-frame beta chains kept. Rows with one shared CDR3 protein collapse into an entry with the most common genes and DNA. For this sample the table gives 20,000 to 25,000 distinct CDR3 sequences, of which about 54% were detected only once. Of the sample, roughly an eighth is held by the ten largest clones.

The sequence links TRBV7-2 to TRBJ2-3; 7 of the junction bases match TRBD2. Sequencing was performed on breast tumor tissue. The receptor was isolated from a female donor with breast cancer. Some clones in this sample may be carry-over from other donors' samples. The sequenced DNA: TGTGCCAGCAGCTTTGTGGGGGGGTTCTCAGATACGCAGTATTTT. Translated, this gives CASSFVGGFSDTQYF.